The 24 T cell receptor beta chains listed next were all sequenced from one sample in a study of T cell changes during pregnancy in multiple sclerosis. Generated by immunoSEQ multiplex PCR, the TCRdb table keeps only in-frame clones and is missing some. Found here are some 74,000 clones, around 94% of them singletons; the top ten hold approximately 2.2%. Sequencing used peripheral blood, obtained before pregnancy. The receptors were gathered from a female donor with multiple sclerosis, enrolled in a pregnancy study.

The J gene is TRBJ2-3, the V gene TRBV6-5, with 7 bases lining up with TRBD2. The CDR3 loop spans 15 amino acids. The germline gives CDR1 MNHEY, CDR2 SVGAGI. The V gene end was trimmed by 0 bases and the J gene end by 4 bases; junction bases not matched to a gene: 4. CDR3 bases: TGTGCCAGCAGTTACTCCGGACTAGGCGCAGATACGCAGTATTTT. Translating it yields CASSYSGLGADTQYF.

This sequence joins TRBV4-3 and TRBJ1-2; D perhaps matches TRBD1 (5 bases). Germline lookup yields CDR1 LGHNA and CDR2 YSLEER. The CDR3 spans 17 residues. V shed 3 bases and J shed 0 bases, with 17 bases lying between them. The CDR3, as DNA: TGCGCCAGCAGCCAGGGCCCCGGGGGGTTACCTAACTATGGCTACACCTTC. Amino acid sequence: CASSQGPGGLPNYGYTF.

The chain couples TRBV14 to TRBJ2-7; 8 bases agree with TRBD1. J lost 3 bases, V lost 4 bases, and 8 bases had no gene match. This CDR3 has 15 amino acids. The germline CDR1 and CDR2 sequences are SGHDN and FVKESK. In DNA form, the CDR3 reads TGTGCCAGCAGCCCAAAGCGGACAGGGCACTACGAGCAGTACTTC. Translation: CASSPKRTGHYEQYF.

The chain is built from TRBV19 and TRBJ1-1, with 10 bases lining up with TRBD1. The CDR3 extends over 16 amino acids. Trimming at V came to 6 bases and at J to 7 bases, leaving 14 bases not matched to a gene. The germline V gene has CDR1 LNHDA and CDR2 SQIVND (reference sequence). CDR3 in amino acids: CASSIQGTGARVEAFF. The DNA of the CDR3 is TGTGCCAGTAGCATTCAAGGGACAGGGGCGAGAGTTGAAGCTTTCTTT.

The chain is built from TRBV7-8 and TRBJ2-1; 8 positions match TRBD1. The CDR3 is made up of 13 amino acids. The germline CDR1 and CDR2 sequences are SGHVS and FQNEAQ. V dropped 3 bases and J dropped 8; count of bases not matched to a gene: 3. The CDR3 protein is CASSLDRVYEQFF. As DNA, the CDR3 is TGTGCCAGCAGCTTGGACAGGGTATATGAGCAGTTCTTC.

The chain recombines TRBV7-9 with TRBJ1-3; TRBD1 agrees at 8 bases. V was clipped by 4 bases and J by 0 bases; unmatched bases: 8. Germline CDR1 is SEHNR and CDR2 is FQNEAQ (reference sequence). The CDR3 totals 17 residues. CDR3 in amino acids: CASSSPDRVDSGNTIYF. The CDR3 DNA sequence: TGTGCCAGCAGCTCACCGGACAGGGTCGACTCTGGAAACACCATATATTTT.

The chain employs TRBV28 and TRBJ2-7; 9 bases agree with TRBD2. Germline V gives CDR1 MDHEN, CDR2 SYDVKM. Trimming took 0 bases from V and 6 from J; bases not matched to a gene: 6. This CDR3 spans 15 amino acids. The CDR3 region is CASSLWLAGIPEQYF. The CDR3, as DNA: TGTGCCAGCAGTTTATGGCTAGCGGGAATCCCCGAGCAGTACTTC.

The chain carries TRBV5-4 and TRBJ2-2; 7 bases fit TRBD2. Germline lookup yields CDR1 SGHNT and CDR2 YYREEE (reference sequence). V was clipped by 10 bases and J by 1 base; unmatched bases: 7. The CDR3 is 14 residues long. The CDR3 loop reads CAATGTKNTGELFF. CDR3 bases: TGTGCCGCCACCGGGACTAAGAACACCGGGGAGCTGTTTTTT.

This clone was counted a single time. CDR3 sequence (DNA): TGTGCCAGCAATAGGGGTTTTAACACCGGGGAGCTGTTTTTT. It specifies CASNRGFNTGELFF. The rearrangement uses TRBV25-1 and TRBJ2-2; perhaps TRBD1 as D (5 bases). Trimming took off 7 bases at V and 2 bases at J, with 11 bases between the two ends. The CDR3 is made up of 14 amino acids. CDR1 MGHDK and CDR2 SYGVNS come from the germline V gene.

V is TRBV27 and J is TRBJ2-2, with TRBD1 as a possible D gene (6 bases). Between the trimmed V and J ends, which lost 6 bases and 8 bases, there was a span of 13 bases. Germline-derived CDR1 and CDR2 are MNHEY and SMNVEV (reference sequence). This CDR3 comprises 13 residues. The CDR3 bases are TGTGCCAGCAGCCGACAGGAGGCTGGGGAGCTGTTTTTT. The encoded protein is CASSRQEAGELFF.

The chain has TRBV18 and TRBJ1-1; D remains ambiguous. The CDR3 is 13 residues long. Trimming took off 3 bases at V and 10 bases at J, with 15 bases between the two ends. Germline-derived CDR1 and CDR2 are KGHSH and LQKENI. The CDR3 nucleotides read TGTGCCAGCTCACCGGCGGGGTGGGGTGGAGCTTTCTTT. It specifies CASSPAGWGGAFF.

In nucleotides, the CDR3 is TGCAGCGTTGAAGATCGGCGGACTAGCGGGAGAGGAGGTGAGGAGACCCAGTACTTC. It codes for CSVEDRRTSGRGGEETQYF. The chain uses TRBV29-1 and TRBJ2-5, with 13 bases identical to TRBD2. Trimming cost V 0 bases and J 5 bases; bases outside gene matches: 15. The CDR3 covers 19 residues. The germline V gene has CDR1 SQVTM and CDR2 ANQGSEA.

The gene calls are TRBV6-1 and TRBJ1-2; D is perhaps TRBD1 (6 bases). Germline CDR1 is MNHNS and CDR2 is SASEGT. The CDR3 is 14 residues long. Trimming left V 3 bases short and J 6 bases short, with 14 bases between. The CDR3 reads CASSERGWGNGYTF. The CDR3 DNA sequence: TGTGCCAGCAGTGAGAGGGGGTGGGGGAATGGCTACACCTTC.

V and J are TRBV7-3 and TRBJ2-2; a weak D match, TRBD2 (7 bases). Deletions cut 5 bases from V and 4 bases from J, with 20 bases between. Per germline, CDR1 SGHTA and CDR2 FQGTGA. This CDR3 region has 17 residues. The CDR3 loop is CASSPRGGGSSTGELFF. The CDR3, as DNA: TGTGCCAGCAGCCCCAGAGGGGGGGGGTCGAGCACCGGGGAGCTGTTTTTT.

This clone was seen once. The V gene is TRBV7-2, the J gene TRBJ1-4, with 7 bases matching TRBD1. The J segment lost 7 bases and the V segment lost 3 bases, leaving 5 bases of the junction unmatched. Germline V lookup: CDR1 SGHTA, CDR2 FQGNSA. The CDR3 has 14 amino acids. CDR3 DNA: TGTGCCAGCAGCTTGACAGGGTACGCTGAAAAACTGTTTTTT. This gives the protein CASSLTGYAEKLFF.

The chain links TRBV19 to TRBJ1-5; the match to TRBD1 covers 8 bases. CDR1 and CDR2 (germline): LNHDA, SQIVND (reference sequence). This CDR3 comprises 15 residues. The CDR3 protein is CAASIGQGSPQPQHF. In nucleotides, the CDR3 is TGTGCTGCCAGTATCGGACAGGGTTCCCCTCAGCCCCAGCATTTT.

This clone was detected only once. This rearrangement joins TRBV5-4 to TRBJ2-7; 8 bases are a match to TRBD2. The germline gives CDR1 SGHNT, CDR2 YYREEE (reference sequence). There are 16 residues in the CDR3. The junction had 13 bases not matched to a gene; V was cut back by 3 bases and J by 5 bases. CDR3 protein: CASSSIGRGARDEQYF. For the CDR3, the DNA is TGTGCCAGCAGCTCGATCGGGAGGGGGGCGCGGGACGAGCAGTACTTC.

The V and J genes are TRBV19 and TRBJ1-2, with 7 nucleotides matching TRBD1. The CDR3 has 15 residues. V lost 0 bases to trimming and J lost 8 bases; unmatched junction nucleotides: 9. CDR1 and CDR2 from the germline V gene are LNHDA and SQIVND (reference sequence). CDR3 bases: TGTGCCAGTAGTATAGATCTGACAGGGCGAGGGGGCTACACCTTC. Protein product: CASSIDLTGRGGYTF. Looking up the rest from reference TRBV19 and TRBJ1-2 gives the full variable domain: DGGITQSPKYLFRKEGQNVTLSCEQNLNHDAMYWYRQDPGQGLRLIYYSQIVNDFQKGDIAEGYSVSREKKESFPLTVTSAQKNPTAFYLCASSIDLTGRGGYTFGSGTRLTVV.

The rearrangement links TRBV5-5 to TRBJ2-1; 7 bases align to TRBD2. Unmatched junction bases numbered 16, after V lost 4 bases and J lost 9 bases. This CDR3 region has 16 residues. Germline V gives CDR1 SGHKS, CDR2 YYEKEE (reference sequence). The DNA for the CDR3 is TGTGCCAGCAGCCAAGTGGGAGCTAGCGGTGGGTTTGAGCAGTTCTTC. This encodes CASSQVGASGGFEQFF. The entire variable domain, with the rest obtained from reference TRBV5-5 and TRBJ2-1, is as follows: DAGVTQSPTHLIKTRGQQVTLRCSPISGHKSVSWYQQVLGQGPQFIFQYYEKEERGRGNFPDRFSARQFPNYSSELNVNALLLGDSALYLCASSQVGASGGFEQFFGPGTRLTVL.

This clone was counted once. This chain links TRBV6-4 with TRBJ2-2; TRBD2 matches at 8 bases. V shed 6 bases, J shed 5 bases, and the junction held 2 bases outside the gene matches. In germline, CDR1 is MRHNA, CDR2 SNTAGT. The CDR3 is 13 amino acids. CDR3 nucleotides: TGTGCCAGCAGCGCTAGCGGGACCGGGGAGCTGTTTTTT. Its protein is CASSASGTGELFF.

The rearrangement links TRBV5-6 to TRBJ1-3; no reliable D call. Germline V gives CDR1 SGHDT, CDR2 YYEEEE. This CDR3 is 16 amino acids long. V dropped 2 bases and J dropped 0 bases, with 12 bases sitting between them. CDR3 in DNA: TGTGCCAGCAGCTTAGCTGAGATCTACTCTGGAAACACCATATATTTT. It is translated as CASSLAEIYSGNTIYF.

The gene calls are TRBV6-6 and TRBJ2-7, with TRBD1 matching 9 bases. V shed 5 bases, J shed 2 bases, and the junction held 7 bases outside the gene matches. The CDR3 has 15 amino acids. CDR1 and CDR2 from the germline V gene are MNHNY and SVGAGI (reference sequence). The CDR3 here is CASSLSGQGTYEQYF. CDR3 sequence (DNA): TGTGCCAGCAGTCTATCGGGACAGGGTACCTACGAGCAGTACTTC.

This chain uses TRBV29-1 with TRBJ1-1; the match to TRBD1 covers 7 bases. The CDR3 is 13 residues long. CDR1 is SQVTM and CDR2 is ANQGSEA in the germline V gene. After removal of 4 bases from V and 4 bases from J, the junction contained 6 bases not matched to a gene. The CDR3 DNA sequence: TGCAGCGTTGTGGACAGGTCAGGCACTGAAGCTTTCTTT. It encodes CSVVDRSGTEAFF.

The chain links TRBV5-4 to TRBJ2-5; 10 bases align to TRBD1. This CDR3 is built from 16 residues. V was pared by 4 bases and J by 2 bases, with 8 bases of the junction left unmatched. In germline, CDR1 is SGHNT, CDR2 YYREEE (reference sequence). The CDR3 region is CASSKSDRGGQETQYF. CDR3 sequence (DNA): TGTGCCAGCAGCAAATCGGACAGGGGGGGACAAGAGACCCAGTACTTC.